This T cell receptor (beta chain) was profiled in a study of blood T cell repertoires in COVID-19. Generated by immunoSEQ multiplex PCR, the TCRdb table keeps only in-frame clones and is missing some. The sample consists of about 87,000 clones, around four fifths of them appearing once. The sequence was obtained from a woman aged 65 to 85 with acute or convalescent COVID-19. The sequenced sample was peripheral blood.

CDR3 DNA sequence: TGTGCCAGCAGCGATAATACTAATCAGCCCCAGCATTTT. It is translated as CASSDNTNQPQHF. The V call is TRBV12-3 or TRBV12-4, the J call TRBJ1-5; D ambiguous. The V end was cut by 6 bases, the J end by 4 bases, with 10 bases between. CDR3 size: 13 residues.